This T cell receptor (beta chain) was recorded in a study of T cell responses to AZD1222 COVID-19 vaccine (dated by TCRdb to the early 2020s). Background on the whole study: AZD1222 recipients with second doses at about 4 weeks or about 12 weeks were pooled, because spike-specific TCR depth and breadth did not differ between schedules. TCR sequencing covered some 240 trial participants: approximately 200 given two doses of AZD1222 and about 26 given two doses of MenACWY control vaccine. Trial participants were enrolled by age into subgroups of 18-55, 56-69 and 70-plus years, and around 140, 26 and 57 TCR-sequenced participants, respectively, were included in these subgroups. The paper's findings and limits, for the study overall: Conclusions about previously exposed vaccinees are limited, since just six AZD1222 recipients were seropositive for SARS-CoV-2 at baseline. Epitopes outside the regions mutated in the B.1.351 and B.1.1.7 variants were reportedly recognized by nearly half of the unique spike-specific TCRs. Most participants were white British and females outnumbered males, and the authors suggested that clonal diversity may have been underestimated. The 56-69-year group was small, and its depth increase did not reach significance, likely because of low power. Because no samples from the day 14 peak response were available, repertoires could be characterized only after the peak T cell response. A significant rise in spike-specific TCR breadth and depth was observed after two AZD1222 doses relative to day 0 and relative to MenACWY recipients. The vaccine-associated CD4 TCRs covered the entire spike protein, and the dominant responses fell in regions 160-218 and 743-854.

The CDR3 regions of human TCRbeta chains were subjected to immunosequencing. As for the original processing: Repertoire TCRs were matched against a reference library of SARS-CoV-2-specific TCRs generated with the MIRA antigen-specificity platform. Breadth was defined as the fraction of unique TCRs that were SARS-CoV-2-associated. Depth was defined as the fraction of total T cells that were SARS-CoV-2-associated. Each spike-specific TCR was assigned to its reactive spike region and to a CD4 or CD8 class using the MIRA data. Log10-transformed breadth and depth values were compared by one-way ANOVA with Sidak's multiple comparisons tests. TCRdb carries this immuneACCESS record with in-frame sequences only. Its versions omit some clonotypes, under half of them owing to an unresolved V gene in the studies checked, with the rest unexplained. V and J calls and clone size are copied from that table; D and trimming were computed from the DNA. For this sample there are tens of thousands of clones; approximately 89% appear just once. 2.2% of the sample is held by the ten biggest clonotypes.

CDR1 and CDR2, per the germline V gene, are MNHNS and SASEGT. The CDR3 numbers 18 residues from cysteine through phenylalanine. The CDR3 DNA has 54 bases and is translated from base 1. In the case of this clone: The target of this receptor is not known. Sequence at one end of the junction differs from germline and may be a read error.

This sample's time point label indicates: baseline before first vaccination. Vaccinee samples were obtained from the UK trials COV001 and COV002, which included a single-blind randomized controlled phase 2/3 trial of AZD1222 (ChAdOx1 nCoV-19) in healthy adults. For TCRbeta chain sequencing, PBMC samples were collected from trial participants at day 0 and at day 28 after the second dose. This chain joins TRBV6-1 to TRBJ1-5; 9 bases in between match TRBD1. The sequences come from peripheral blood, collected on day 0 of AZD1222 vaccination. The source of this sequence is an adult in good health. The CDR3 corresponds to CASSEALGQGPRNQPQHF. The bases are TGTGCCAGCAGCGAAGCGTTGGGACAGGGCCCCCGCAATCAGCCCCAGCATTTT.